The 17 T cell receptor beta chains listed next were all sequenced from one sample in a study of identical twins (dated by TCRdb to 2016 to 2017). The method behind the library was 5' RACE. Sequencing instrument: Illumina HiSeq 2000. In-frame beta chains were kept once TCRdb had trimmed the public reads at Q25 with fastp and called clones with MiXCR. Rows are combined by CDR3 protein, so each entry shows the most common genes and DNA. The sample data list approximately 670,000 distinct CDR3 sequences, and approximately 6% of these were observed just once. The top ten clones comprise around 2% of the sample. Sample: naive T cells sorted from blood. The meaning of the sample's cell subset or site label: cells isolated with a human naive T-cell isolation kit. The origin of the receptors is a man aged 18-30 years in good health.

The CDR3 loop is CATSRATGSLSETQYF. CDR3 coding DNA: TGTGCCACCAGCAGAGCGACAGGGTCCTTATCCGAGACCCAGTACTTC. The chain combines TRBV15 with TRBJ2-5; TRBD1 aligns across 7 bases. With V trimmed by 1 base and J by 5 bases, 10 bases remained unmatched. Germline CDR1 reads LNHNV; CDR2 reads YYDKDF (reference sequence). This CDR3 comprises 16 residues. The whole variable domain, filled in from reference TRBV15 and TRBJ2-5, reads DAMVIQNPRYQVTQFGKPVTLSCSQTLNHNVMYWYQQKSSQAPKLLFHYYDKDFNNEADTPDNFQSRRPNTSFCFLDIRSPGLGDTAMYLCATSRATGSLSETQYFGPGTRLLVL.

This clonotype was counted ten times or more. The chain uses TRBV12-3 or TRBV12-4 and TRBJ1-5; possible D gene TRBD1, 6 bases. The CDR3 contains 14 residues. V lost 5 bases to trimming and J lost 1 base, with 9 bases between them. The chain's CDR3 is CASSRGASNQPQHF. The CDR3 bases are TGTGCCAGCAGTAGGGGGGCCAGCAATCAGCCCCAGCATTTT.

This clonotype has at least ten counts. The rearrangement uses TRBV28 and TRBJ2-3; TRBD1 is a possible D gene (6 bases). The germline V gene encodes CDR1 MDHEN and CDR2 SYDVKM. The CDR3 extends over 16 amino acids. Trimming took off 7 bases at V and 2 bases at J, with 19 bases between the two ends. CDR3 nucleotides: TGTGCCAGCACAAACAGGGCCTTTAGAGACACAGATACGCAGTATTTT. It specifies CASTNRAFRDTDTQYF.

This clonotype appeared many times. V and J are TRBV4-3 and TRBJ2-1, with D maybe TRBD1 (6 bases). The V end lost 0 bases, the J end lost 5 bases, and 14 bases lay between the germline ends. From germline, CDR1 is LGHNA and CDR2 YSLEER. The CDR3 has 16 amino acids. CDR3 region: CASSQDPSTGHNEQFF. CDR3 nucleotide sequence: TGCGCCAGCAGCCAAGACCCAAGTACAGGGCACAATGAGCAGTTCTTC.

Comments on this clonotype: Given a much more abundant clone one base away, this may be a read error. This rearrangement joins TRBV6-2 or TRBV6-3 to TRBJ2-1; D gene ambiguous. Gene TRBJ2-7 matches the end of the DNA better, so the J call may be wrong. This CDR3 is 14 amino acids long. The germline V gene has CDR1 MNHEY and CDR2 SVGEGT. The CDR3 spells CASSWENSYNEQYF. CDR3 sequence (DNA): TGTGCCAGCAGTTGGGAAAACTCCTACAATGAGCAGTACTTC.

Regarding this clonotype: Given a much more abundant clone one base away, this may be a read error. The chain employs TRBV12-3 or TRBV12-4 and TRBJ2-1; 9 bases map to TRBD1. Unmatched junction bases numbered 12, after V lost 5 bases and J lost 13 bases. The CDR3 contains 14 residues. CDR3 coding DNA: TGTGCCAGCAGTCCAGGACAGGGGATCGGTGACCAGTTCTTC. It yields the protein CASSPGQGIGDQFF.

This clonotype came up many times. The chain recombines TRBV5-1 with TRBJ2-3; D is unclear. V lost 1 base to trimming and J lost 4 bases, with 10 bases between them. CDR1 and CDR2 (germline): SGHRS, YFSETQ. The CDR3 loop spans 14 amino acids. The DNA of the CDR3 is TGCGCCAGCAGCTTGAACTGGCCTCCAGATACGCAGTATTTT. This sequence encodes CASSLNWPPDTQYF. Full variable domain (rest looked up from reference TRBV5-1 and TRBJ2-3): KAGVTQTPRYLIKTRGQQVTLSCSPISGHRSVSWYQQTPGQGLQFLFEYFSETQRNKGNFPGRFSGRQFSNSRSEMNVSTLELGDSALYLCASSLNWPPDTQYFGPGTRLTVL.

This clonotype was detected many times. This rearrangement joins TRBV15 to TRBJ1-4, with D uncertain. Germline V lookup: CDR1 LNHNV, CDR2 YYDKDF (reference sequence). Trimming left V 5 bases short and J 0 bases short, with 7 bases between. This CDR3 comprises 14 residues. The CDR3 reads CATSLTATNEKLFF. Here the CDR3 DNA reads TGTGCCACCAGCTTAACTGCAACTAATGAAAAACTGTTTTTT. The full variable domain, in which reference TRBV15 and TRBJ1-4 provide the parts outside the CDR3, is DAMVIQNPRYQVTQFGKPVTLSCSQTLNHNVMYWYQQKSSQAPKLLFHYYDKDFNNEADTPDNFQSRRPNTSFCFLDIRSPGLGDTAMYLCATSLTATNEKLFFGSGTQLSVL.

This clonotype was picked up many times. This rearrangement joins TRBV29-1 to TRBJ2-7, with D perhaps matching TRBD1 (6 bases). Germline CDR1 SQVTM, CDR2 ANQGSEA. Deletions cut 6 bases from V and 3 bases from J, with 9 bases between. The CDR3 loop spans 11 amino acids. Here the CDR3 reads CSVQQGYEQYF. CDR3 coding DNA: TGCAGCGTACAACAGGGCTACGAGCAGTACTTC.

This clonotype was observed at least ten times. The rearrangement joins TRBV18 to TRBJ2-1; D unresolved. The CDR3 length is 13 residues. V was pared by 0 bases and J by 7 bases, with 7 bases between. Germline CDR1 KGHSH, CDR2 LQKENI. The CDR3 protein is CASSPPSTNEQFF. In DNA form, the CDR3 reads TGTGCCAGCTCACCACCTTCTACAAATGAGCAGTTCTTC.

This clonotype was observed a handful of times. CDR3 sequence: CASGRADTQYF. CDR3 nucleotide sequence: TGTGCCAGCGGCCGGGCAGATACGCAGTATTTT. V usage is TRBV12-3 or TRBV12-4 and J usage is TRBJ2-3; no reliable D call. This CDR3 comprises 11 residues. Deletions cut 8 bases from V and 4 bases from J, with 7 bases between.

J is TRBJ2-5 and V is TRBV7-6, with D possibly TRBD2 on 6 matching bases. V dropped 4 bases and J dropped 1 base, with 10 bases sitting between them. The V gene's germline CDR1 is SGHVS and CDR2 FNYEAQ. The length of the CDR3 is 14 residues. CDR3: CASSWDGGQETQYF. The CDR3 region has the DNA TGTGCCAGCAGCTGGGACGGGGGCCAAGAGACCCAGTACTTC.

The genes are TRBV7-2 and TRBJ2-3; a possible D gene is TRBD2 (6 bases). The germline V gene has CDR1 SGHTA and CDR2 FQGNSA. This CDR3 has 12 amino acids. With 5 bases removed from V and 11 bases from J, the gap between germline ends came to 14 bases. CDR3: CASSPTSLGQYF. As DNA, the CDR3 is TGTGCCAGCAGCCCGACTAGTTTAGGGCAGTATTTT.

The genes are TRBV5-1 and TRBJ2-1, with TRBD1 identical over 12 bases. The CDR3 is 14 residues long. The J segment lost 9 bases and the V segment lost 3 bases, leaving 4 bases of the junction unmatched. Per germline, CDR1 SGHRS and CDR2 YFSETQ. The CDR3, as DNA: TGCGCCAGCAGCTCCCCGGGACAGGGGGCTGAGCAGTTCTTC. Its protein is CASSSPGQGAEQFF. Full variable domain (missing parts from reference TRBV5-1 and TRBJ2-1): KAGVTQTPRYLIKTRGQQVTLSCSPISGHRSVSWYQQTPGQGLQFLFEYFSETQRNKGNFPGRFSGRQFSNSRSEMNVSTLELGDSALYLCASSSPGQGAEQFFGPGTRLTVL.

There are many counts of this clonotype. CDR3 loop: CASSQFMPARFQETQYF. The CDR3 DNA reads TGTGCCAGCAGCCAGTTTATGCCAGCCAGATTTCAAGAGACCCAGTACTTC. J is TRBJ2-5 and V is TRBV7-2; unclear D gene. CDR1 and CDR2 from the germline V gene are SGHTA and FQGNSA. The V end was cut by 5 bases, the J end by 2 bases, with 21 bases between. The CDR3 extends over 17 amino acids.

This clonotype has ten or more counts. The CDR3: CSARRTSGSYEQYF. The CDR3 DNA is TGCAGTGCTAGGAGGACTAGCGGGAGTTACGAGCAGTACTTC. The genes are TRBV20-1 and TRBJ2-7; 13 bases match TRBD2. CDR1 is DFQATT and CDR2 is SNEGSKA in the germline V gene (reference sequence). Trimming took 3 bases from V and 4 from J; bases not matched to a gene: 3. This CDR3 comprises 14 residues.

This clonotype was recorded a few times. This chain joins TRBV4-2 and TRBJ2-5; perhaps TRBD2 as D (5 bases). CDR1 and CDR2 (germline): LGHNA, YNFKEQ. The CDR3 consists of 14 residues. Trimming shortened V by 6 bases and J by 2 bases, and 13 bases separated the two germline ends. The CDR3 region is CASSFYGDQETQYF. Here the CDR3 DNA reads TGTGCCAGCAGTTTTTACGGGGATCAAGAGACCCAGTACTTC.